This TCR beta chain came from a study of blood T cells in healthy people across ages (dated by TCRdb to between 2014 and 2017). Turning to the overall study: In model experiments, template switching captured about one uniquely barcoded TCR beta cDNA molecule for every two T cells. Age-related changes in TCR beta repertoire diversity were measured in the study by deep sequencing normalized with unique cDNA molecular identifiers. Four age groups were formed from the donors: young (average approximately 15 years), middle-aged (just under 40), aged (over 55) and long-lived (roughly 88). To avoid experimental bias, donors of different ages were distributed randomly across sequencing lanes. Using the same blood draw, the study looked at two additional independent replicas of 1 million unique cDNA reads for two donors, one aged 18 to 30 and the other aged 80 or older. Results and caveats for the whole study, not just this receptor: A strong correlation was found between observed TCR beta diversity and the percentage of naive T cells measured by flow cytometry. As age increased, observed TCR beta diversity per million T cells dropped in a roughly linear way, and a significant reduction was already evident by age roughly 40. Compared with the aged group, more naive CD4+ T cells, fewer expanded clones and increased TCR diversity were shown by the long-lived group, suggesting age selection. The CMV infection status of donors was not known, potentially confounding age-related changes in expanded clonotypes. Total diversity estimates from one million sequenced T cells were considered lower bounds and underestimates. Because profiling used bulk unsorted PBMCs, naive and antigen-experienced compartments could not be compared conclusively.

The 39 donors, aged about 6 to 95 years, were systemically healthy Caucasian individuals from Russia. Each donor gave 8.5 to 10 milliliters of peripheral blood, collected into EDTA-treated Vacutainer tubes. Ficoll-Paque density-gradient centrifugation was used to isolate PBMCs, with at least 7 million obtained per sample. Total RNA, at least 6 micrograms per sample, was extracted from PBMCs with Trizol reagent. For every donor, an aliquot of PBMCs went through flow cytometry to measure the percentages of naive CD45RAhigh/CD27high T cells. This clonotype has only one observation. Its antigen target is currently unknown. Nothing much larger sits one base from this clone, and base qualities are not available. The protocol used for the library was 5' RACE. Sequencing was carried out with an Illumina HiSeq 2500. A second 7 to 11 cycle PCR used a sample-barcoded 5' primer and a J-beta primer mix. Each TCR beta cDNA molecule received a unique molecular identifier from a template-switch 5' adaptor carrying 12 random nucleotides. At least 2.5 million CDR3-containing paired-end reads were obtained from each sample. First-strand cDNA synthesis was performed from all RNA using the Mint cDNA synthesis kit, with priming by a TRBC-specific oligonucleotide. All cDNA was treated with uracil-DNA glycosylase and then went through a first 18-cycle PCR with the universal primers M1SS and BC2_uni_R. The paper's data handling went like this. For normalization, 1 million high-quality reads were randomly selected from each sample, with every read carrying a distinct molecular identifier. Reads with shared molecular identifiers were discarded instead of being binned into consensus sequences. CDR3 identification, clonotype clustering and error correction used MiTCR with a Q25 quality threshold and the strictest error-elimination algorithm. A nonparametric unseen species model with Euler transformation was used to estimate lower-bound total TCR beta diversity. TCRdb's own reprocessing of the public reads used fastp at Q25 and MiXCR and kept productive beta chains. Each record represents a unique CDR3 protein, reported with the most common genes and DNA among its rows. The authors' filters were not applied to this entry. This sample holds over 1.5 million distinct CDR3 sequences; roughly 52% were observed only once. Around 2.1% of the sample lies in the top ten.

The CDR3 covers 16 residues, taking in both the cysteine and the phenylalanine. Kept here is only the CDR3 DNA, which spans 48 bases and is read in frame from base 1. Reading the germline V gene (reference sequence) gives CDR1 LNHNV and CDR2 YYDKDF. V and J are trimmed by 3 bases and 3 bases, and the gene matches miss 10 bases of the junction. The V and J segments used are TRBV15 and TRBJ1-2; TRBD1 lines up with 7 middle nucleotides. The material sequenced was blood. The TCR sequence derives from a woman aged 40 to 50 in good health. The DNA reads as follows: TGTGCCACCAGCAGCTTTTCACAGGGGATCGACTATGGCTACACCTTC. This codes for CATSSFSQGIDYGYTF.